This T cell receptor beta chain was captured by sequencing in a study of cytomegalovirus exposure and HLA in healthy donors. Overall study results and limits: The study labeled 180 or so TCR beta chains cytomegalovirus-associated.

Concerning this clone: Its antigen is unidentified.

The PCR made use of 60 Vbeta and 13 Jbeta primers. Assay used: immunoSEQ multiplex PCR; TCRdb lists only in-frame clones, some missing. Found here are some 180,000 clones, about 80% of them singletons; the top ten hold 3.7%. The V gene's germline CDR1 is SGDLS and CDR2 YYNGEE. The CDR3 sequence is 13 residues long. V dropped 0 bases and J dropped 4 bases, with 8 bases sitting between them. The sequencing input was PBMCs. The chain joins TRBV9 to TRBJ2-7, with D possibly being TRBD2 (5 bases). The TCR was taken from an older woman in good health and CMV-seropositive. The CDR3 DNA reads TGTGCCAGCAGCGTAGAGGAGGAGTACGAGCAGTACTTC. It is translated as CASSVEEEYEQYF.